Here is one TCR beta chain with its context. The antigen is not known. This entry comes from a study of Ad26.COV2.S vaccination and SARS-CoV-2 variants. Background on the study: Once or twice, 56 days apart, Ad26.COV2.S was delivered intramuscularly. Findings and limits, study-wide: There was a possibility that the TCR breadth and depth analyses underestimated total T cell responses.

Sequencing used immunoSEQ multiplex PCR; TCRdb keeps in-frame clones, though not all of them. This table holds hundreds of thousands of clones, about 90% found once. This sample's treatment: some 20 received Ad26.COV2.S at low or high dose, single or two shots; 5 received placebo; per-sample allocation not given. Day 63 after the first vaccine or placebo injection was the time point for sampling. Sequencing was performed on peripheral blood, taken in a trial of Ad26.COV2.S vaccine versus placebo. The receptor's source is a person aged 18-65 years who received the Ad26.COV2.S COVID-19 vaccine or a placebo.

The CDR3 is CASSYTGYSTDTQYF. As DNA, the CDR3 is TGTGCCAGCAGTTACACGGGTTATAGCACAGATACGCAGTATTTT. The chain uses TRBV6-5 and TRBJ2-3, with D uncertain. The CDR3 sequence is 15 residues long. V dropped 2 bases and J dropped 0 bases, with 9 bases sitting between them. CDR1 MNHEY and CDR2 SVGAGI come from the germline V gene.